What follows are 14 T cell receptor beta chains derived from one specimen sequenced in a study of PD-1 blockade in classical Hodgkin lymphoma. Generated by immunoSEQ multiplex PCR, the TCRdb table keeps only in-frame clones and is missing some. The repertoire includes 32,000 or so clones, around nine tenths of them detected once, and 0.25% to 0.3% sits in the top ten. As for time point: cycle 4 day 1 (C4D1), after five to seven weeks of nivolumab. Every patient was affected by relapse after autologous stem cell transplantation, while exposure to brentuximab vedotin was not uniform. Thawed PBMCs underwent magnetic negative selection to yield purified CD4+ T cells. Sequencing was performed on CD4+ T cells from blood, taken before the fourth cycle of nivolumab. The receptors were gathered from a human donor with classical Hodgkin lymphoma.

The chain joins TRBV6-1 to TRBJ2-3, with a possible D match to TRBD2 (5 bases). The CDR3 runs to 12 residues. The V end was cut by 4 bases, the J end by 11 bases, with 13 bases between. CDR1 and CDR2 (germline): MNHNS, SASEGT. This CDR3 is CASSASHVEQYF. The CDR3 DNA follows: TGTGCCAGCAGTGCTAGCCACGTTGAGCAGTATTTT.

V usage is TRBV5-1 and J usage is TRBJ2-6; no clear D gene. Deletions cut 0 bases from V and 0 bases from J, with 13 bases between. The CDR3 has 18 amino acids. Germline V gene data show CDR1 as SGHRS and CDR2 as YFSETQ. CDR3 sequence (DNA): TGCGCCAGCAGCTTGGGTCCGGGTCATATCTCTGGGGCCAACGTCCTGACTTTC. This encodes CASSLGPGHISGANVLTF. Drawing the rest from reference TRBV5-1 and TRBJ2-6, the complete variable domain is KAGVTQTPRYLIKTRGQQVTLSCSPISGHRSVSWYQQTPGQGLQFLFEYFSETQRNKGNFPGRFSGRQFSNSRSEMNVSTLELGDSALYLCASSLGPGHISGANVLTFGAGSRLTVL.

This chain uses TRBV6-7 with TRBJ2-2, with TRBD1 matching 10 bases. TRBV6-7 is noted as an ORF with a role that remains uncertain. The CDR3 runs 24 residues. With V trimmed by 2 bases and J by 2 bases, 26 bases remained unmatched. The CDR3: CASSYHEPGQGISLSPGNTGELFF. The DNA for the CDR3 is TGTGCCAGCAGTTACCACGAGCCGGGACAGGGGATTTCACTATCTCCTGGAAACACCGGGGAGCTGTTTTTT.

The J gene is TRBJ1-3, the V gene TRBV6-5, with D hard to call. V dropped 2 bases and J dropped 3 bases, with 11 bases sitting between them. Germline CDR1 MNHEY, CDR2 SVGAGI. The CDR3 sequence is 15 residues long. The CDR3 bases are TGTGCCAGCAGTTACGTGGAGGGAGGTGGAAACACCATATATTTT. It encodes CASSYVEGGGNTIYF.

This chain connects TRBV5-1 to TRBJ2-3; 10 positions match TRBD1. Germline V gene data show CDR1 as SGHRS and CDR2 as YFSETQ. The CDR3 has 19 amino acids. J lost 2 bases, V lost 5 bases, and 17 bases had no gene match. CDR3 region: CASSYLGPGTGATTDTQYF. DNA for the CDR3: TGCGCCAGCAGTTACCTAGGCCCCGGGACAGGGGCAACCACAGATACGCAGTATTTT. Full variable domain (remainder filled in from reference TRBV5-1 and TRBJ2-3): KAGVTQTPRYLIKTRGQQVTLSCSPISGHRSVSWYQQTPGQGLQFLFEYFSETQRNKGNFPGRFSGRQFSNSRSEMNVSTLELGDSALYLCASSYLGPGTGATTDTQYFGPGTRLTVL.

The rearrangement joins TRBV18 to TRBJ2-7; D may be TRBD1 or TRBD2 (5 bases each). Trimming removed 5 bases from V and 3 bases from J, with 14 bases in between. This CDR3 has 14 residues. Germline loops: CDR1 KGHSH, CDR2 LQKENI. CDR3 sequence reads: CASSTGPIDYEQYF. CDR3 in DNA: TGTGCCAGCTCAACGGGACCGATCGACTACGAGCAGTACTTC.

This clone appeared once. The chain has TRBV5-5 and TRBJ2-7; the match to TRBD2 covers 8 bases. This CDR3 is 16 amino acids long. The ends lost 4 bases at V and 4 bases at J; junction bases unmatched: 13. Germline assignment: CDR1 SGHKS and CDR2 YYEKEE (reference sequence). This chain's CDR3 is CASSPPLASGLYEQYF. The CDR3 DNA sequence: TGTGCCAGCAGCCCGCCCCTGGCTAGCGGGCTTTACGAGCAGTACTTC.

This chain uses TRBV11-2 with TRBJ2-7; D is perhaps TRBD2 (6 bases). V lost 5 bases to trimming and J lost 1 base, with 18 bases between them. This CDR3 spans 16 amino acids. Germline V gene lookup returns CDR1 SGHAT and CDR2 FQNNGV. Here the CDR3 DNA reads TGTGCCAGCAGCCAACCGACAGCGGGCTTTTCCTACGAGCAGTACTTC. This gives the protein CASSQPTAGFSYEQYF.

The chain joins TRBV30 to TRBJ1-5; no reliable D call. Trimming stripped 1 base from V and 2 bases from J, with 6 bases between. Germline values: CDR1 GTSNPN, CDR2 SVGIG (reference sequence). The CDR3 has 13 residues. The CDR3 spells CAWSGQGNQPQHF. The CDR3 DNA sequence: TGTGCCTGGAGTGGGCAGGGCAATCAGCCCCAGCATTTT.

This chain links TRBV29-1 with TRBJ1-3; no reliable D call. The CDR3 runs to 16 residues. The V end lost 3 bases, the J end lost 0 bases, and 15 bases lay between the germline ends. Germline-derived CDR1 and CDR2 are SQVTM and ANQGSEA. The CDR3 loop reads CSVDLGGGLSGNTIYF. Written as DNA, the CDR3 is TGCAGCGTTGATCTAGGCGGAGGTCTCTCTGGAAACACCATATATTTT.

Only a few counts were recorded for this clone. CDR3: CASSDFPSGWGPYEQYF. In DNA form, the CDR3 reads TGTGCCAGCAGTGACTTTCCTAGCGGGTGGGGCCCCTACGAGCAGTACTTC. This chain connects TRBV6-4 to TRBJ2-7; 8 nucleotides align to TRBD2. Germline V gene data show CDR1 as MRHNA and CDR2 as SNTAGT. With V trimmed by 1 base and J by 2 bases, 10 bases remained unmatched. The CDR3 runs 17 residues.

The chain links TRBV9 to TRBJ2-3; a weak D match, TRBD2 (7 bases). Germline lookup yields CDR1 SGDLS and CDR2 YYNGEE. The CDR3 runs to 16 residues. The V end lost 4 bases, the J end lost 4 bases, and 19 bases lay between the germline ends. In DNA, the CDR3 is TGTGCCAGCAGCCCGCATCCTGGGGGGGCTTCAGATACGCAGTATTTT. Its protein is CASSPHPGGASDTQYF. The entire variable domain, with the rest obtained from reference TRBV9 and TRBJ2-3, is as follows: DSGVTQTPKHLITATGQRVTLRCSPRSGDLSVYWYQQSLDQGLQFLIQYYNGEERAKGNILERFSAQQFPDLHSELNLSSLELGDSALYFCASSPHPGGASDTQYFGPGTRLTVL.

V gene TRBV27 combines with J gene TRBJ1-2; D not resolved. V gave up 5 bases and J gave up 7 bases, with 14 bases separating them. The germline gives CDR1 MNHEY, CDR2 SMNVEV (reference sequence). The CDR3 is made up of 13 amino acids. The CDR3 region is CASSLEVGGGYTF. CDR3 sequence (DNA): TGTGCCAGCAGTCTCGAGGTTGGAGGTGGCTACACCTTC.

This clone was picked up one time. V gene TRBV30 combines with J gene TRBJ1-5; D remains ambiguous. CDR3 length equals 16 residues. Germline values: CDR1 GTSNPN, CDR2 SVGIG (reference sequence). Trimming removed 0 bases at V and 7 bases at J, with 19 bases between. The CDR3 DNA is TGTGCCTGGAGTGTACTATGGGGTTTTTTTATACAGCCCCAGCATTTT. Translation gives CAWSVLWGFFIQPQHF.